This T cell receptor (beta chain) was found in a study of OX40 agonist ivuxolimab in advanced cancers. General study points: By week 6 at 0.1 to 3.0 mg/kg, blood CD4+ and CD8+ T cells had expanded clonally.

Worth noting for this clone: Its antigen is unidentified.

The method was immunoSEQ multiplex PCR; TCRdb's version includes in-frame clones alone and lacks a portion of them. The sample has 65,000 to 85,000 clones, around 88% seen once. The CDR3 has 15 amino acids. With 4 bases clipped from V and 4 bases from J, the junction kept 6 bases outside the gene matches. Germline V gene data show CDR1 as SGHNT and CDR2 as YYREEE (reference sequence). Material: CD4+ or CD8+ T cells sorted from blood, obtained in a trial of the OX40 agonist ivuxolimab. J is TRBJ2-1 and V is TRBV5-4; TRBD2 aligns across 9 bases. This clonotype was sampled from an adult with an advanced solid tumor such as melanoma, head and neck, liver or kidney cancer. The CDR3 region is CASSQTSGPYNEQFF. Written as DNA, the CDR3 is TGTGCCAGCAGCCAGACTAGCGGCCCGTACAATGAGCAGTTCTTC.